The 7 T cell receptor beta chains below all came from one sample that was sequenced in a study of T cell responses to AZD1222 COVID-19 vaccine. Data came from immunoSEQ multiplex PCR; TCRdb stores just in-frame clones and leaves some out. The sample holds about 200,000 clones, 92% seen once. The sample consisted of peripheral blood, taken on day 0 of AZD1222 vaccination. The receptors stem from an adult in good health.

This clone came up a few times. The CDR3 region has the DNA TGTGCCAGCAGCCCACGACAGGGCCAAAATCAGCCCCAGCATTTT. This translates into CASSPRQGQNQPQHF. The rearrangement joins TRBV7-2 to TRBJ1-5; TRBD1 agrees at 7 bases. Losses at the gene ends were 5 bases for V and 4 bases for J; bases not matched to a gene: 8. The CDR3 is 15 residues long. Germline values: CDR1 SGHTA, CDR2 FQGNSA.

This chain uses TRBV10-1 with TRBJ2-2; D tentatively reads TRBD1 or TRBD2 (5 bases each). The CDR3 consists of 14 residues. CDR1 and CDR2 (germline): WNHNN, SYGVQD (reference sequence). Trimming cost V 6 bases and J 3 bases, with 11 bases left between them. CDR3 protein: CASRPGPDTGELFF. The CDR3 region has the DNA TGCGCCAGCAGACCGGGACCCGACACCGGGGAGCTGTTTTTT.

This rearrangement joins TRBV4-3 to TRBJ2-7; possible D gene TRBD2, 6 bases. The CDR3 contains 16 residues. CDR1 and CDR2 (germline): LGHNA, YSLEER. V was pared by 4 bases and J by 9 bases, with 25 bases between. The CDR3 DNA is TGCGCCAGCAGCCGAATATCCCGGGACTGGGGCCGGAGGCAGTACTTC. Its translation: CASSRISRDWGRRQYF.

V usage is TRBV19 and J usage is TRBJ1-5; D not resolved. The CDR3 covers 15 residues. CDR1 LNHDA and CDR2 SQIVND come from the germline V gene (reference sequence). V lost 3 bases and J 3 bases, leaving 12 bases between the germline ends. The CDR3 loop is CASSMFRNNNQPQHF. Here the CDR3 DNA reads TGTGCCAGTAGTATGTTCAGGAACAACAATCAGCCCCAGCATTTT.

The chain joins TRBV19 to TRBJ2-1; perhaps TRBD1 as D (6 bases). Germline V CDR1 and CDR2: LNHDA, SQIVND (reference sequence). The V end lost 6 bases, the J end lost 6 bases, and 18 bases lay between the germline ends. The CDR3 totals 15 residues. CDR3 in DNA: TGTGCCAGTAGCCAGAAGGGCCAGGGGCTCAATGAGCAGTTCTTC. This translates into CASSQKGQGLNEQFF.

The chain employs TRBV9 and TRBJ1-2; TRBD1 matches at 8 bases. CDR3 size: 13 residues. Germline V CDR1 and CDR2: SGDLS, YYNGEE. V dropped 5 bases and J dropped 2; count of bases not matched to a gene: 2. In nucleotides, the CDR3 is TGTGCCAGCAGTGGGACAGGCAACTATGGCTACACCTTC. Translating it yields CASSGTGNYGYTF.

This chain links TRBV9 with TRBJ2-3; 9 nucleotides align to TRBD2. The V and J ends lost 4 bases and 7 bases, in that order; junction bases with no gene match: 10. From germline, CDR1 is SGDLS and CDR2 YYNGEE. The CDR3 contains 15 residues. CDR3 in amino acids: CASSPQAGGGYTQYF. The CDR3 DNA reads TGTGCCAGCAGCCCTCAAGCGGGGGGAGGATATACGCAGTATTTT.